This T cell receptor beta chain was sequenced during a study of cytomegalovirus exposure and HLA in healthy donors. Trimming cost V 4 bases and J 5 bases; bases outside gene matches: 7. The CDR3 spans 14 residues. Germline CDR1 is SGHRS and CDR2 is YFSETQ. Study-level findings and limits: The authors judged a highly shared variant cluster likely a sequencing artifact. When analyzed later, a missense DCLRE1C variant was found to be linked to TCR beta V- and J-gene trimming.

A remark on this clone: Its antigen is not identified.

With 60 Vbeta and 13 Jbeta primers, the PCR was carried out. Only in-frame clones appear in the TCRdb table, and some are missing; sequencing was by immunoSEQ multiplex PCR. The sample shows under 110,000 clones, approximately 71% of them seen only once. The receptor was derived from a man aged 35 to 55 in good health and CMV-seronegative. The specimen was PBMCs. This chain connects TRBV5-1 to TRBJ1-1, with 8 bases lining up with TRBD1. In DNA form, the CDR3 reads TGCGCCAGCAGCCCGGACAGGGCGGAGACTGAAGCTTTCTTT. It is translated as CASSPDRAETEAFF.